The rows below give T cell receptor beta chains drawn from one sample of a study of cytomegalovirus exposure and HLA in healthy donors. Generated by immunoSEQ multiplex PCR, the TCRdb table keeps only in-frame clones and is missing some. The table shows more than 120,000 clones, with 80% to 90% occurring only once. Sequenced: PBMCs. These receptors all come from a young man in good health and CMV-seropositive. The CDR3 runs from the conserved cysteine through the conserved F or W. The D gene is left open where the match is weak. Expanded clones are given a class, and other clones once, few, many or no size at all.

d_call: TRBD2; v_call: TRBV27; j_call: TRBJ2-3; clone_size: .; cdr3_aa: CASSNLAEPLDTQYF; cdr3_nt: TGTGCCAGCAGTAATCTAGCGGAGCCTCTAGATACGCAGTATTTT
d_call: .; v_call: TRBV7-9; j_call: TRBJ1-2; clone_size: few; cdr3_aa: CASSFGTSLYTF; cdr3_nt: TGTGCCAGCAGTTTTGGCACAAGTCTCTACACCTTC
d_call: TRBD2; v_call: TRBV7-3; j_call: TRBJ2-7; clone_size: .; cdr3_aa: CASSLAGGERYEQYF; cdr3_nt: TGTGCCAGCAGCCTAGCGGGGGGTGAGAGATACGAGCAGTACTTC
d_call: .; v_call: TRBV15; j_call: TRBJ2-5; clone_size: once; cdr3_aa: CATSTGKTQYF; cdr3_nt: TGTGCCACCAGCACGGGAAAGACCCAGTACTTC
d_call: .; v_call: TRBV7-9; j_call: TRBJ2-1; clone_size: .; cdr3_aa: CASSLVLFNEQFF; cdr3_nt: TGTGCCAGCAGCTTAGTTCTTTTTAATGAGCAGTTCTTC
d_call: TRBD1; v_call: TRBV6-1; j_call: TRBJ2-1; clone_size: .; cdr3_aa: CASSEPIGQGAYNEQFF; cdr3_nt: TGTGCCAGCAGTGAACCGATAGGACAGGGCGCCTACAATGAGCAGTTCTTC
d_call: .; v_call: TRBV13; j_call: TRBJ2-2; clone_size: .; cdr3_aa: CASSEGTGELFF; cdr3_nt: TGTGCCAGCAGCGAGGGCACCGGGGAGCTGTTTTTT
d_call: .; v_call: TRBV7-9; j_call: TRBJ1-1; clone_size: .; cdr3_aa: CASSSMLGADTEAFF; cdr3_nt: TGTGCCAGCAGCTCGATGCTAGGGGCGGACACTGAAGCTTTCTTT
d_call: .; v_call: TRBV4-1; j_call: TRBJ1-1; clone_size: once; cdr3_aa: CASSQEEAHTEAFF; cdr3_nt: TGCGCCAGCAGCCAAGAAGAAGCACACACTGAAGCTTTCTTT
d_call: .; v_call: TRBV28; j_call: TRBJ1-5; clone_size: .; cdr3_aa: CASSQGVLGWHF; cdr3_nt: TGTGCCAGCAGTCAAGGGGTCCTAGGGTGGCATTTT
d_call: .; v_call: TRBV4-1; j_call: TRBJ2-2; clone_size: .; cdr3_aa: CASSQSKTAKTFTGELFF; cdr3_nt: TGCGCCAGCAGCCAGAGCAAGACTGCCAAAACCTTCACCGGGGAGCTGTTTTTT
d_call: .; v_call: TRBV4-1; j_call: TRBJ2-1; clone_size: .; cdr3_aa: CASSQEVMEGSDNEQFF; cdr3_nt: TGCGCCAGCAGCCAAGAAGTAATGGAGGGTAGCGACAATGAGCAGTTCTTC
d_call: TRBD1; v_call: TRBV18; j_call: TRBJ2-5; clone_size: .; cdr3_aa: CASSPGQGETQYF; cdr3_nt: TGTGCCAGCTCACCGGGACAGGGAGAGACCCAGTACTTC
d_call: TRBD2; v_call: TRBV9; j_call: TRBJ2-3; clone_size: .; cdr3_aa: CASSLPAGETDTQYF; cdr3_nt: TGTGCCAGCAGCCTCCCAGCGGGAGAAACAGATACGCAGTATTTT
d_call: TRBD2; v_call: TRBV18; j_call: TRBJ2-7; clone_size: .; cdr3_aa: CASSLPGTSGSVTEQYF; cdr3_nt: TGTGCCAGCTCACTTCCTGGGACTAGCGGGAGTGTAACCGAGCAGTACTTC
d_call: .; v_call: TRBV7-9; j_call: TRBJ2-4; clone_size: .; cdr3_aa: CASSFEIAKNIQYF; cdr3_nt: TGTGCCAGCAGCTTCGAGATAGCCAAAAACATTCAGTACTTC
d_call: TRBD2; v_call: TRBV19; j_call: TRBJ2-1; clone_size: once; cdr3_aa: CASSKVAGGVNEQFF; cdr3_nt: TGTGCCAGTAGTAAGGTAGCGGGAGGTGTCAATGAGCAGTTCTTC
d_call: .; v_call: TRBV5-1; j_call: TRBJ1-1; clone_size: few; cdr3_aa: CASSLDVGTEAFF; cdr3_nt: TGCGCCAGCAGCTTGGATGTCGGCACTGAAGCTTTCTTT
d_call: .; v_call: TRBV29-1; j_call: TRBJ1-1; clone_size: .; cdr3_aa: CSVGPGRGTEAFF; cdr3_nt: TGCAGCGTCGGTCCAGGACGGGGCACTGAAGCTTTCTTT
d_call: .; v_call: TRBV27; j_call: TRBJ2-7; clone_size: .; cdr3_aa: CASSLAGPSYEQYF; cdr3_nt: TGTGCCAGCAGTTTAGCGGGGCCCTCCTACGAGCAGTACTTC
d_call: .; v_call: TRBV30; j_call: TRBJ1-2; clone_size: once; cdr3_aa: CAWSRPPGDGYTF; cdr3_nt: TGTGCCTGGAGTCGGCCCCCGGGTGATGGCTACACCTTC
d_call: .; v_call: TRBV6-5; j_call: TRBJ2-5; clone_size: .; cdr3_aa: CASSPGPLQETQYF; cdr3_nt: TGTGCCAGCAGTCCAGGGCCCCTCCAAGAGACCCAGTACTTC
d_call: .; v_call: TRBV5-1; j_call: TRBJ2-7; clone_size: .; cdr3_aa: CASSLAVPVYEQYF; cdr3_nt: TGCGCCAGCAGCTTGGCCGTTCCAGTCTACGAGCAGTACTTC
d_call: .; v_call: TRBV6-1; j_call: TRBJ1-2; clone_size: .; cdr3_aa: CASSEIQLANYGYTF; cdr3_nt: TGTGCCAGCAGTGAAATTCAGCTAGCTAACTATGGCTACACCTTC
d_call: .; v_call: TRBV9; j_call: TRBJ1-4; clone_size: .; cdr3_aa: CASSVGWGPNEKLFF; cdr3_nt: TGTGCCAGCAGCGTAGGATGGGGGCCTAATGAAAAACTGTTTTTT
d_call: .; v_call: TRBV20-1; j_call: TRBJ2-7; clone_size: .; cdr3_aa: CSATTYEQYF; cdr3_nt: TGCAGTGCTACTACCTACGAGCAGTACTTC
d_call: .; v_call: TRBV11-1; j_call: TRBJ1-6; clone_size: .; cdr3_aa: CASSRSRSSYNSPLHF; cdr3_nt: TGTGCCAGCAGCCGTAGCAGAAGCTCCTATAATTCACCCCTCCACTTT
d_call: .; v_call: TRBV7-9; j_call: TRBJ2-7; clone_size: few; cdr3_aa: CASSGAYYEQYF; cdr3_nt: TGTGCCAGCAGCGGGGCGTACTACGAGCAGTACTTC
d_call: .; v_call: TRBV5-4; j_call: TRBJ2-2; clone_size: .; cdr3_aa: CASSMTGVRPGELFF; cdr3_nt: TGTGCCAGCAGCATGACCGGGGTCCGCCCCGGGGAGCTGTTTTTT
d_call: TRBD1; v_call: TRBV5-1; j_call: TRBJ1-2; clone_size: .; cdr3_aa: CASSLDGQGNYGYTF; cdr3_nt: TGCGCCAGCAGCCTTGATGGACAGGGAAACTATGGCTACACCTTC
d_call: .; v_call: TRBV6-4; j_call: TRBJ1-1; clone_size: .; cdr3_aa: CASSEGGRTEAFF; cdr3_nt: TGTGCCAGCAGTGAAGGGGGAAGGACTGAAGCTTTCTTT
d_call: TRBD1; v_call: TRBV15; j_call: TRBJ1-2; clone_size: .; cdr3_aa: CATSRRGQGFVLRGYTF; cdr3_nt: TGTGCCACCAGCAGAAGAGGACAGGGCTTCGTCTTGAGGGGCTACACCTTC
d_call: TRBD2; v_call: TRBV10-1; j_call: TRBJ2-3; clone_size: .; cdr3_aa: CASSEAGRADTQYF; cdr3_nt: TGCGCCAGCAGTGAGGCGGGGAGGGCAGATACGCAGTATTTT
d_call: .; v_call: TRBV27; j_call: TRBJ2-5; clone_size: .; cdr3_aa: CATSVTGVTQYF; cdr3_nt: TGTGCCACCAGTGTCACCGGGGTGACCCAGTACTTC
d_call: .; v_call: TRBV11-2; j_call: TRBJ2-1; clone_size: .; cdr3_aa: CASSLSEEQFF; cdr3_nt: TGTGCCAGCAGCTTAAGTGAGGAGCAGTTCTTC
d_call: .; v_call: TRBV29-1; j_call: TRBJ2-5; clone_size: .; cdr3_aa: CSVRRGSETQYF; cdr3_nt: TGCAGCGTCCGTCGAGGTTCCGAGACCCAGTACTTC
d_call: TRBD1; v_call: TRBV25-1; j_call: TRBJ1-2; clone_size: .; cdr3_aa: CASSTGQGVGYTF; cdr3_nt: TGTGCCAGCAGTACCGGACAGGGGGTTGGCTACACCTTC
d_call: TRBD1; v_call: TRBV7-9; j_call: TRBJ1-4; clone_size: .; cdr3_aa: CASSQGQGNEKLFF; cdr3_nt: TGTGCCAGCAGCCAGGGACAGGGCAATGAAAAACTGTTTTTT
d_call: .; v_call: TRBV6-1; j_call: TRBJ2-1; clone_size: few; cdr3_aa: CASSPSEVYNEQFF; cdr3_nt: TGTGCCAGCAGCCCCTCGGAGGTCTACAATGAGCAGTTCTTC
d_call: .; v_call: TRBV5-6; j_call: TRBJ1-6; clone_size: .; cdr3_aa: CASSFGSYNSPLHF; cdr3_nt: TGTGCCAGCAGCTTCGGCTCCTATAATTCACCCCTCCACTTT
d_call: TRBD1; v_call: TRBV18; j_call: TRBJ2-5; clone_size: .; cdr3_aa: CASSLTGGQETQYF; cdr3_nt: TGTGCCAGCTCCCTGACAGGGGGCCAAGAGACCCAGTACTTC
d_call: .; v_call: TRBV27; j_call: TRBJ1-1; clone_size: .; cdr3_aa: CASSLYGNTEAFF; cdr3_nt: TGTGCCAGCAGTTTATACGGGAACACTGAAGCTTTCTTT
d_call: TRBD1; v_call: TRBV5-8; j_call: TRBJ2-7; clone_size: .; cdr3_aa: CASGSGTGVSYEQYF; cdr3_nt: TGTGCCAGCGGCTCCGGGACAGGGGTCTCCTACGAGCAGTACTTC
d_call: TRBD1; v_call: TRBV5-4; j_call: TRBJ1-1; clone_size: .; cdr3_aa: CASTGDRQNTEAFF; cdr3_nt: TGTGCCAGCACCGGGGACAGGCAGAACACTGAAGCTTTCTTT
d_call: .; v_call: TRBV27; j_call: TRBJ2-1; clone_size: .; cdr3_aa: CASSQDPSYNEQFF; cdr3_nt: TGTGCCAGCAGTCAGGATCCTTCCTACAATGAGCAGTTCTTC
d_call: TRBD2; v_call: TRBV4-2; j_call: TRBJ2-5; clone_size: .; cdr3_aa: CASSQNAGGPSETQYF; cdr3_nt: TGTGCCAGCAGCCAGAACGCGGGAGGGCCTTCTGAGACCCAGTACTTC
d_call: TRBD1; v_call: TRBV27; j_call: TRBJ1-2; clone_size: .; cdr3_aa: CASSLTAGGFNPGYTF; cdr3_nt: TGTGCCAGCAGTTTAACGGCAGGGGGCTTCAATCCTGGCTACACCTTC
d_call: TRBD2; v_call: TRBV4-2; j_call: TRBJ2-3; clone_size: .; cdr3_aa: CASSQAATGGADTQYF; cdr3_nt: TGTGCCAGCAGCCAAGCGGCAACGGGGGGGGCAGATACGCAGTATTTT
d_call: TRBD2; v_call: TRBV6-5; j_call: TRBJ2-3; clone_size: few; cdr3_aa: CASSPSGSTDTQYF; cdr3_nt: TGTGCCAGCAGCCCTAGCGGGAGCACAGATACGCAGTATTTT
d_call: TRBD1; v_call: TRBV10-1; j_call: TRBJ1-2; clone_size: once; cdr3_aa: CASSPPAAGGPEGYGYTF; cdr3_nt: TGCGCCAGCAGTCCCCCGGCGGCAGGGGGGCCAGAAGGGTATGGCTACACCTTC
d_call: TRBD1; v_call: TRBV19; j_call: TRBJ1-1; clone_size: .; cdr3_aa: CASSTTGVNTEAFF; cdr3_nt: TGTGCCAGTAGTACTACAGGGGTGAACACTGAAGCTTTCTTT
d_call: .; v_call: TRBV6-5; j_call: TRBJ1-2; clone_size: .; cdr3_aa: CASSPSGKDGYTF; cdr3_nt: TGTGCCAGCAGCCCCTCAGGGAAGGATGGCTACACCTTC
d_call: .; v_call: TRBV10-2; j_call: TRBJ2-3; clone_size: .; cdr3_aa: CASSEMAGRDTQYF; cdr3_nt: TGCGCCAGCAGTGAGATGGCAGGGAGGGATACGCAGTATTTT
d_call: TRBD1; v_call: TRBV16; j_call: TRBJ1-2; clone_size: few; cdr3_aa: CASSQKGGQGHYGYTF; cdr3_nt: TGTGCCAGCAGCCAAAAAGGGGGACAGGGACACTATGGCTACACCTTC